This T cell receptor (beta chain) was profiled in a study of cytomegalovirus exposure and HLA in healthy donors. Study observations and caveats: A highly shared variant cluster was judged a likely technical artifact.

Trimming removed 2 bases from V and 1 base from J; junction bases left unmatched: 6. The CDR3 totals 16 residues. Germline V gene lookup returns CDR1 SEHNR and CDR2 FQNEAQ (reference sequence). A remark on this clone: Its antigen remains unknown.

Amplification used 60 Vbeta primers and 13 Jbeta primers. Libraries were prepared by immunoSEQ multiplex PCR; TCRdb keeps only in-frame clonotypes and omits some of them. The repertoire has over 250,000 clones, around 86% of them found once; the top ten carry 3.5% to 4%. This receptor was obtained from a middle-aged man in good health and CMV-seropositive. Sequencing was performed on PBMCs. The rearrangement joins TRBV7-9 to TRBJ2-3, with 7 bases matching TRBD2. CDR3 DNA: TGTGCCAGCAGCTTACTAGCGGACGGGGGCACAGATACGCAGTATTTT. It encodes CASSLLADGGTDTQYF.